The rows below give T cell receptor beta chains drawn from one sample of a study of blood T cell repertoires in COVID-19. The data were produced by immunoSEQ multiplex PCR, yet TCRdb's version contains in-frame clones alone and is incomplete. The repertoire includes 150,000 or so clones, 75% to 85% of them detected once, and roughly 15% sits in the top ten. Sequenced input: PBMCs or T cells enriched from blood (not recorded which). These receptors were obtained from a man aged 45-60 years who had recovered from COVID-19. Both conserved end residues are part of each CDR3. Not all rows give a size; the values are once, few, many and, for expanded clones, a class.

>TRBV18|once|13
CASSPGQDYGYTF
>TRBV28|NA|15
CASSYTTGGGTEAFF
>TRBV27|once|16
CASSLRSADSYYGYTF
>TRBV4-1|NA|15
CASSQGLTKASEAFF
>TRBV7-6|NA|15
CASSLAGGGNTEAFF
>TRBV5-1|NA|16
CASMQLQGFSYNEQFF
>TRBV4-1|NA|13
CASSPPVGPRLTF
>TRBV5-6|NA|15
CASSFRGGAGETQYF
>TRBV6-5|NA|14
CASSLSTGGETQYF
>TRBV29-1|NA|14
CSVEGARLGAGYTF
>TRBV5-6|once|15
CASTYLGGMNYGYTF
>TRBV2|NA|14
CASTGLAGGGEQFF
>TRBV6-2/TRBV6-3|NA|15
CASSYSSQGNSPLHF
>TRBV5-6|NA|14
CASSRTGTNQPQHF
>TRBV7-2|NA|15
CASSRTSGGEETQYF
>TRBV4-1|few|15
CASSQTGTAGNTIYF
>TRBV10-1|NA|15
CASSEPGTGIYEAFF
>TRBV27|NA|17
CASSSLRRGGSYNEQFF
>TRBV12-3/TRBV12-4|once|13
CASSLDRNYGYTF
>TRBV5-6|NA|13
CASHFGGSDEQYF